Below are 20 T cell receptor beta chains sequenced from a single sample in a study of long-term antiretroviral therapy in people with HIV. Assay version v3.0 of immunoSEQ was used, and it was run at survey level. Sequencing used immunoSEQ multiplex PCR; TCRdb keeps in-frame clones, though not all of them. The data hold 7,000 or so clones, with roughly 70% observed a single time. Sample: unsorted PBMCs, taken 0.2 years after starting antiretroviral therapy. The receptors originated from a man between 35 and 55 years old with HIV.

In DNA form, the CDR3 reads TGCGCCAGCAGCTTGGATCAGGGGCTATACGAGCAGTACTTC. Protein: CASSLDQGLYEQYF. The gene calls are TRBV5-1 and TRBJ2-7; D is possibly TRBD1 (6 bases). Trimming removed 0 bases from V and 4 bases from J, with 11 bases in between. Looked up from germline, CDR1 is SGHRS and CDR2 is YFSETQ. The CDR3 totals 14 residues. Supplemented by reference TRBV5-1 and TRBJ2-7, the full variable domain reads KAGVTQTPRYLIKTRGQQVTLSCSPISGHRSVSWYQQTPGQGLQFLFEYFSETQRNKGNFPGRFSGRQFSNSRSEMNVSTLELGDSALYLCASSLDQGLYEQYFGPGTRLTVT.

This chain joins TRBV6-1 and TRBJ1-1; D not certain. The CDR3 runs to 13 residues. V lost 6 bases, J lost 1 base, and 9 bases lay in between. Germline V lookup: CDR1 MNHNS, CDR2 SASEGT. The CDR3 sequence: CASSPRRNTEAFF. For the CDR3, the DNA is TGTGCCAGCAGCCCCAGGAGGAACACTGAAGCTTTCTTT.

In this sample, this clone turned up once. The rearrangement uses TRBV2 and TRBJ1-1; perhaps TRBD1 as D (6 bases). V was clipped by 6 bases and J by 0 bases, with 8 bases between them. This CDR3 region has 13 residues. Germline V gene lookup returns CDR1 SNHLY and CDR2 FYNNEI. CDR3 nucleotide sequence: TGTGCCAGCAGAGGACAGTTGAACACTGAAGCTTTCTTT. This sequence encodes CASRGQLNTEAFF.

In this sample, this clone turned up once. The V call is TRBV5-8, the J call TRBJ2-1; no firm D call. The V end lost 1 base, the J end lost 8 bases, and 16 bases lay between the germline ends. Germline V CDR1 and CDR2: SGHTS, YDEGEE. The CDR3 covers 15 residues. The CDR3 is CASSLKGNLVYEQFF. The CDR3 DNA sequence: TGTGCCAGCAGCTTGAAGGGTAATCTTGTCTATGAGCAGTTCTTC.

This clone was picked up a small number of times. This chain connects TRBV19 to TRBJ2-5; D unclear. CDR1 is LNHDA, CDR2 SQIVND, per germline (reference sequence). There are 12 residues in the CDR3. With 4 bases removed from V and 1 base from J, the gap between germline ends came to 4 bases. The CDR3 loop reads CASSRLQETQYF. The DNA of the CDR3 is TGTGCCAGTAGTAGGCTCCAAGAGACCCAGTACTTC.

This sequence joins TRBV5-1 and TRBJ2-5; 8 bases agree with TRBD2. With V trimmed by 7 bases and J by 0 bases, 8 bases remained unmatched. The CDR3 extends over 15 amino acids. Germline V gene sequence: CDR1 SGHRS, CDR2 YFSETQ. The CDR3 spells CASFQGRGDQETQYF. CDR3 nucleotides: TGCGCCAGCTTCCAGGGGCGGGGGGACCAAGAGACCCAGTACTTC.

V is TRBV2 and J is TRBJ2-7, with 7 bases matching TRBD1. The trim removed 4 bases at V and 7 bases at J, leaving 13 bases unmatched. The CDR3 spans 15 residues. Germline V gene sequence: CDR1 SNHLY, CDR2 FYNNEI. CDR3 nucleotides: TGTGCCAGCAGTGTACAGGGGTCGTCTAGGGAGGAGCAGTACTTC. It encodes CASSVQGSSREEQYF.

V is TRBV15 and J is TRBJ2-2; a possible D gene is TRBD1 (6 bases). Trimming took off 3 bases at V and 6 bases at J, with 14 bases between the two ends. Germline V gene data show CDR1 as LNHNV and CDR2 as YYDKDF (reference sequence). The CDR3 loop spans 15 amino acids. The CDR3 loop is CATSRLTGSSGELFF. Written as DNA, the CDR3 is TGTGCCACCAGCAGGCTAACAGGGAGTTCCGGGGAGCTGTTTTTT.

V gene TRBV19 combines with J gene TRBJ1-1; D not resolved. Trimming removed 1 base from V and 0 bases from J, with 9 bases in between. The length of the CDR3 is 15 residues. Germline-derived CDR1 and CDR2 are LNHDA and SQIVND (reference sequence). In DNA, the CDR3 is TGTGCCAGTAGTATAGGTCAGTACTTGAACACTGAAGCTTTCTTT. Its protein is CASSIGQYLNTEAFF.

This chain connects TRBV30 to TRBJ1-2, with TRBD1 as a possible D gene (6 bases). Germline CDR1 GTSNPN, CDR2 SVGIG (reference sequence). Trimming cost V 0 bases and J 8 bases, with 13 bases left between them. The CDR3 spans 13 residues. The DNA of the CDR3 is TGTGCCTGGAGTGTAGATATAGGGGGAGGCTACACCTTC. Its protein is CAWSVDIGGGYTF. Based on the CDR3 plus reference TRBV30 and TRBJ1-2, the full variable domain is SQTIHQWPATLVQPVGSPLSLECTVEGTSNPNLYWYRQAAGRGLQLLFYSVGIGQISSEVPQNLSASRPQDRQFILSSKKLLLSDSGFYLCAWSVDIGGGYTFGSGTRLTVV.

This clone was recorded once. The V call is TRBV29-1, the J call TRBJ2-4, with no clear D. CDR1 is SQVTM and CDR2 is ANQGSEA in the germline V gene. The CDR3 is made up of 14 amino acids. Deletions cut 1 base from V and 0 bases from J, with 7 bases between. This CDR3 is CSVEGGKAKNIQYF. CDR3 nucleotide sequence: TGCAGCGTTGAAGGGGGAAAAGCCAAAAACATTCAGTACTTC.

The V call is TRBV6-1, the J call TRBJ2-7; TRBD1 matches 10 bases. With 1 base clipped from V and 4 bases from J, the junction kept 4 bases outside the gene matches. CDR1 is MNHNS, CDR2 SASEGT, per germline. This CDR3 region has 15 residues. Written as DNA, the CDR3 is TGTGCCAGCAGTGAAGGAGGACAGGGGGTGTACGAGCAGTACTTC. It specifies CASSEGGQGVYEQYF.

V and J are TRBV10-3 and TRBJ1-3; D ambiguous. Germline assignment: CDR1 ENHRY and CDR2 SYGVKD. V lost 2 bases, J lost 0 bases, and 8 bases lay in between. The CDR3 covers 15 residues. The CDR3 is CAISETAFSGNTIYF. CDR3 bases: TGTGCCATCAGTGAGACAGCTTTCTCTGGAAACACCATATATTTT.

V usage is TRBV2 and J usage is TRBJ2-2; D is perhaps TRBD1 or TRBD2 (5 bases each). With 4 bases removed from V and 7 bases from J, the gap between germline ends came to 13 bases. This CDR3 comprises 14 residues. CDR1 is SNHLY and CDR2 is FYNNEI in the germline V gene. The CDR3 DNA reads TGTGCCAGCAGTGTGGGTGGGACGGGCGGGGAGCTGTTTTTT. Protein sequence: CASSVGGTGGELFF.

The rearrangement links TRBV30 to TRBJ2-2; the match to TRBD1 covers 7 bases. This CDR3 contains 16 residues. V dropped 2 bases and J dropped 4; count of bases not matched to a gene: 10. Germline V gives CDR1 GTSNPN, CDR2 SVGIG (reference sequence). In DNA, the CDR3 is TGTGCCTGGAGTCGAAGAGGGGGCGCGGGCACCGGGGAGCTGTTTTTT. Its translation: CAWSRRGGAGTGELFF.

The chain employs TRBV5-6 and TRBJ1-1; D gene uncertain. The CDR3 length is 14 residues. The ends were cut back, 0 bases at V and 6 bases at J, with 12 bases in the middle. The germline CDR1 and CDR2 sequences are SGHDT and YYEEEE. Here the CDR3 reads CASSLAMGVPEAFF. The CDR3 DNA reads TGTGCCAGCAGCTTGGCCATGGGTGTACCTGAAGCTTTCTTT.

The chain uses TRBV2 and TRBJ1-3, with unresolved D. This CDR3 spans 14 amino acids. With 7 bases removed from V and 0 bases from J, the gap between germline ends came to 10 bases. The germline V gene encodes CDR1 SNHLY and CDR2 FYNNEI. The CDR3 sequence: CASTLAGSGNTIYF. CDR3 DNA sequence: TGTGCCAGCACCCTTGCAGGCTCTGGAAACACCATATATTTT.

This chain connects TRBV27 to TRBJ1-5; D is ambiguous. The CDR3 runs 14 residues. CDR1 MNHEY and CDR2 SMNVEV come from the germline V gene (reference sequence). The germline V and J ends were trimmed by 4 bases and 0 bases, with 7 bases remaining between them. The CDR3 sequence is CASSSDNSNQPQHF. DNA of the CDR3: TGTGCCAGCAGTTCCGACAATAGCAATCAGCCCCAGCATTTT.

The chain combines TRBV5-1 with TRBJ2-2; 10 nucleotides line up with TRBD1. CDR1 and CDR2 from the germline V gene are SGHRS and YFSETQ. The CDR3 loop spans 20 amino acids. V was clipped by 4 bases and J by 7 bases; unmatched bases: 22. For the CDR3, the DNA is TGCGCCAGCAGCGTTTCGCGGGACAGGGGTGCACAGCGTGAGGTCGGGGAGCTGTTTTTT. Translation: CASSVSRDRGAQREVGELFF.

J is TRBJ2-3 and V is TRBV27; the D call may be TRBD1 or TRBD2 (5 bases each). The germline V and J ends were trimmed by 7 bases and 1 base, with 12 bases remaining between them. Per germline, CDR1 MNHEY and CDR2 SMNVEV (reference sequence). The CDR3 totals 14 residues. The CDR3 loop reads CASTSGRGTDTQYF. The CDR3 DNA reads as TGTGCCAGCACCTCGGGGCGGGGCACAGATACGCAGTATTTT.